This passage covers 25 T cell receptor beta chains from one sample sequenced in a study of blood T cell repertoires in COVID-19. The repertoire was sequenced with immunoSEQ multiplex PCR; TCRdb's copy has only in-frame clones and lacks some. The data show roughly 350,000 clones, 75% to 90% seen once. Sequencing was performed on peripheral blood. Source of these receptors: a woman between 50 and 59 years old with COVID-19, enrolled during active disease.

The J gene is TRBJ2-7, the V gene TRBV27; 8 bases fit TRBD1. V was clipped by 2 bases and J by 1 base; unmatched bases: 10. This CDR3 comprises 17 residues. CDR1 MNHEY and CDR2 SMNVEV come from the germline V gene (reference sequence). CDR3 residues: CASSLARGRGLSYEQYF. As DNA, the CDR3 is TGTGCCAGCAGTTTAGCCAGGGGCAGGGGGCTTTCCTACGAGCAGTACTTC.

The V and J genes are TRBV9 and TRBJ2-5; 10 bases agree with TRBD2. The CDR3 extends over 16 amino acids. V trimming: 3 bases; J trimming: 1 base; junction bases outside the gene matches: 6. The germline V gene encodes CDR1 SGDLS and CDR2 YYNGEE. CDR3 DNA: TGTGCCAGCAGCGATTCTAGCGGGAGCTTCCAAGAGACCCAGTACTTC. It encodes CASSDSSGSFQETQYF.

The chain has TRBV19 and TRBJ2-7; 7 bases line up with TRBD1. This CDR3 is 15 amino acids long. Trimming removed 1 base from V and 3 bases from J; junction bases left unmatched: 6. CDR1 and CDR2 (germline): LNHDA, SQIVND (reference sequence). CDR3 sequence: CASSIGQGNFYEQYF. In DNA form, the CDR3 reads TGTGCCAGTAGTATAGGACAGGGTAATTTCTACGAGCAGTACTTC.

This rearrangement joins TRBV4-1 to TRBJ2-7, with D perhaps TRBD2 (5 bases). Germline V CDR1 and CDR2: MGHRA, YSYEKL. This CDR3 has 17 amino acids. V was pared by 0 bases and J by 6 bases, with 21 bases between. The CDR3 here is CASSQEGGRHSGREQYF. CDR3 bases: TGCGCCAGCAGCCAAGAAGGAGGCAGGCACAGTGGGCGCGAGCAGTACTTC.

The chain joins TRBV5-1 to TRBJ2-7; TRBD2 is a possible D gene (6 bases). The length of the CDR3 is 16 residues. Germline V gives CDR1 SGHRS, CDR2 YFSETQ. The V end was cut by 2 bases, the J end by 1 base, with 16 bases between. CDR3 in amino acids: CASSFGPGVPSYEQYF. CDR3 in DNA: TGCGCCAGCAGCTTTGGTCCGGGGGTCCCGTCCTACGAGCAGTACTTC.

For the CDR3, the DNA is TGTGCCAGCAGCTTATTATCGGGGTACTCCTACGAGCAGTACTTC. Encoded protein: CASSLLSGYSYEQYF. The chain is built from TRBV5-5 and TRBJ2-7, with D maybe TRBD2 (5 bases). V lost 2 bases, J lost 0 bases, and 12 bases lay in between. Germline loops: CDR1 SGHKS, CDR2 YYEKEE (reference sequence). This CDR3 has 15 residues.

The chain's CDR3 is CASRIGEYNEQFF. CDR3 sequence (DNA): TGCGCCAGCAGAATCGGAGAATACAATGAGCAGTTCTTC. This chain connects TRBV5-1 to TRBJ2-1, with D unresolved. The CDR3 contains 13 residues. The germline CDR1 and CDR2 sequences are SGHRS and YFSETQ. Trimming removed 5 bases from V and 4 bases from J, with 10 bases in between. The variable domain in full, completed from reference TRBV5-1 and TRBJ2-1, reads KAGVTQTPRYLIKTRGQQVTLSCSPISGHRSVSWYQQTPGQGLQFLFEYFSETQRNKGNFPGRFSGRQFSNSRSEMNVSTLELGDSALYLCASRIGEYNEQFFGPGTRLTVL.

CDR3 protein: CAWSVAGVSGELFF. In DNA, the CDR3 is TGTGCCTGGAGTGTCGCGGGAGTCTCCGGGGAGCTGTTTTTT. The rearrangement links TRBV30 to TRBJ2-2, with TRBD2 matching over 7 bases. The CDR3 extends over 14 amino acids. J lost 6 bases, V lost 0 bases, and 4 bases had no gene match. Germline V gives CDR1 GTSNPN, CDR2 SVGIG (reference sequence). The full variable domain, its missing parts supplied by reference TRBV30 and TRBJ2-2, is SQTIHQWPATLVQPVGSPLSLECTVEGTSNPNLYWYRQAAGRGLQLLFYSVGIGQISSEVPQNLSASRPQDRQFILSSKKLLLSDSGFYLCAWSVAGVSGELFFGEGSRLTVL.

DNA of the CDR3: TGTGCCAGCAGCTTCCAGGGGGCGGCCAAAAACATTCAGTACTTC. This encodes CASSFQGAAKNIQYF. J is TRBJ2-4 and V is TRBV5-5, with 8 bases that match TRBD1. CDR1 is SGHKS and CDR2 is YYEKEE in the germline V gene (reference sequence). V gave up 2 bases and J gave up 1 base; unmatched junction bases: 2. The CDR3 spans 15 residues.

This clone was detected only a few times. For the CDR3, the DNA is TGTGCCAGCAGCTTCAGGACTAGCGGGAGGTCGGATGAGCAGTTCTTC. The encoded protein is CASSFRTSGRSDEQFF. The chain carries TRBV11-3 and TRBJ2-1; 14 bases are a match to TRBD2. The V gene end was trimmed by 3 bases and the J gene end by 8 bases; junction bases not matched to a gene: 6. The CDR3 is 16 residues long. Germline CDR1 and CDR2: SGHNT and YENEEA.

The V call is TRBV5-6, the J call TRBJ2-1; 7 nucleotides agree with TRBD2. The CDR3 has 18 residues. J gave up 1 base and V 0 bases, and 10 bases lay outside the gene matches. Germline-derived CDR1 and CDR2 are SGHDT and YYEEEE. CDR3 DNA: TGTGCCAGCAGCTTGGGTATAGGCGGGAGTAAGTCCTACAATGAGCAGTTCTTC. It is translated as CASSLGIGGSKSYNEQFF.

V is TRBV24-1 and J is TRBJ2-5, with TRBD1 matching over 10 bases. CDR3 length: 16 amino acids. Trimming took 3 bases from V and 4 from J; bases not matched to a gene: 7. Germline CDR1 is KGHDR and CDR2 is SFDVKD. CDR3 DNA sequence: TGTGCCACCAGTGATCCCGGGACAGGGGTTTCAGAGACCCAGTACTTC. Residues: CATSDPGTGVSETQYF.

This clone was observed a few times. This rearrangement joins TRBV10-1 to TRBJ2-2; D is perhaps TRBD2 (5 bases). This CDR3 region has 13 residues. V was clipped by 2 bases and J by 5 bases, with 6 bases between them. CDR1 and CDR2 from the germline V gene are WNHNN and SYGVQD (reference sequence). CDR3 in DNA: TGCGCCAGCAGTGAGCGGGGTACCGGGGAGCTGTTTTTT. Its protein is CASSERGTGELFF.

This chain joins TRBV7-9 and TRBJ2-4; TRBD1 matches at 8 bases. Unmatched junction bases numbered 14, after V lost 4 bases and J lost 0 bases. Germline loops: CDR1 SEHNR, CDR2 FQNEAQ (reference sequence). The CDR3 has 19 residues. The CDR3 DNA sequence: TGTGCCAGCAGCTACAGGGGACAGGAGCCGATCTTAGCCAAAAACATTCAGTACTTC. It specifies CASSYRGQEPILAKNIQYF.

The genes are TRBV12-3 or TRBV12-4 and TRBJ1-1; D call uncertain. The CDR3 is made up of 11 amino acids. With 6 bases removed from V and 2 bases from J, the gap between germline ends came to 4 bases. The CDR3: CASRQNTEAFF. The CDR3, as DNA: TGTGCCAGCAGACAAAACACTGAAGCTTTCTTT.

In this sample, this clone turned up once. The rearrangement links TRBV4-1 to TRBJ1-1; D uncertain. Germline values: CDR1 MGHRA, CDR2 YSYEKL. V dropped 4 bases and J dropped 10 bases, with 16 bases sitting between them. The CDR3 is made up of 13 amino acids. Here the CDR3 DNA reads TGCGCCAGCAGCCCCCCCTATTTCAGAGGAGCTTTCTTT. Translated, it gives CASSPPYFRGAFF.

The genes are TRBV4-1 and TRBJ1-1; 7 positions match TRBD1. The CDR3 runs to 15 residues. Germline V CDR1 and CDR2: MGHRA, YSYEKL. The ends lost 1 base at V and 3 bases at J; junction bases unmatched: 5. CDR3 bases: TGCGCCAGCAGCCAAGCGAGGGGGCAGGACACTGAAGCTTTCTTT. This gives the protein CASSQARGQDTEAFF.

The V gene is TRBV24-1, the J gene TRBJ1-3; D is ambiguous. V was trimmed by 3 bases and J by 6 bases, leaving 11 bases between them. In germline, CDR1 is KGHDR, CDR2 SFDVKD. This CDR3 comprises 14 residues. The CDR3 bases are TGTGCCACCAGTGATCCGGAGACTTTAAACACCATATATTTT. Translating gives CATSDPETLNTIYF.

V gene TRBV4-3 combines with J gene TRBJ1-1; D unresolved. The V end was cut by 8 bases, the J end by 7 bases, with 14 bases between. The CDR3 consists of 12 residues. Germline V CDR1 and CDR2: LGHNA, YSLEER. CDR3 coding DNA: TGCGCCAGCGGGGAGTTCGGAGGTGAAGCTTTCTTT. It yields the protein CASGEFGGEAFF.

For the CDR3, the DNA is TGTGCCAGTGGAACAGGGGCTAAAGCTAACTATGGCTACACCTTC. Translation: CASGTGAKANYGYTF. The rearrangement links TRBV19 to TRBJ1-2; 7 bases map to TRBD1. Trimming cost V 8 bases and J 0 bases; bases outside gene matches: 9. The CDR3 sequence is 15 residues long. Looked up from germline, CDR1 is LNHDA and CDR2 is SQIVND (reference sequence).

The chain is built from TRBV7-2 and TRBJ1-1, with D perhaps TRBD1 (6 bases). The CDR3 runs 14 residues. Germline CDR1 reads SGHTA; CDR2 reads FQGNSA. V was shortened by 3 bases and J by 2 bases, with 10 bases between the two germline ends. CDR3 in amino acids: CASSFQGYNTEAFF. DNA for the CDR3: TGTGCCAGCAGCTTCCAGGGGTATAACACTGAAGCTTTCTTT.

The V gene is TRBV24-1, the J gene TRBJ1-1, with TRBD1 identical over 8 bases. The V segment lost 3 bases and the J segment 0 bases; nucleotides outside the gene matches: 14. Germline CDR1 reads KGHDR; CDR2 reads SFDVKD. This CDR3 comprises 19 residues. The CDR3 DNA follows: TGTGCCACCAGTGATCCCCCACCGGGACAGGTACATATGAACACTGAAGCTTTCTTT. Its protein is CATSDPPPGQVHMNTEAFF.

The CDR3 reads CASSLAAGLNTEAFF. The DNA for the CDR3 is TGTGCCAGCAGCTTAGCTGCGGGGCTGAACACTGAAGCTTTCTTT. The rearrangement joins TRBV7-2 to TRBJ1-1; D might be TRBD1 (5 bases). The V end lost 0 bases, the J end lost 0 bases, and 8 bases lay between the germline ends. The CDR3 has 15 amino acids. Per germline, CDR1 SGHTA and CDR2 FQGNSA.

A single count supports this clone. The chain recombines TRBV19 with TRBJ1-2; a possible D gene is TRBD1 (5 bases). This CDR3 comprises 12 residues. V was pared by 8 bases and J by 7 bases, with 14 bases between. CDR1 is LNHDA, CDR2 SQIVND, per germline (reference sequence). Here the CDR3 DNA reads TGTGCCAGTGGCGTAGGGGCCCGTGGCTACACCTTC. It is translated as CASGVGARGYTF.

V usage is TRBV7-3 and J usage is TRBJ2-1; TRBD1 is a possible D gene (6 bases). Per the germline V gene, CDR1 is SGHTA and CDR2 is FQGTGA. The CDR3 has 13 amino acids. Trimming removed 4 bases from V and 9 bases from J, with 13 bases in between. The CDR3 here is CASSSETGSEQFF. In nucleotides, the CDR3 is TGTGCCAGCAGCTCCGAGACAGGTAGTGAGCAGTTCTTC.